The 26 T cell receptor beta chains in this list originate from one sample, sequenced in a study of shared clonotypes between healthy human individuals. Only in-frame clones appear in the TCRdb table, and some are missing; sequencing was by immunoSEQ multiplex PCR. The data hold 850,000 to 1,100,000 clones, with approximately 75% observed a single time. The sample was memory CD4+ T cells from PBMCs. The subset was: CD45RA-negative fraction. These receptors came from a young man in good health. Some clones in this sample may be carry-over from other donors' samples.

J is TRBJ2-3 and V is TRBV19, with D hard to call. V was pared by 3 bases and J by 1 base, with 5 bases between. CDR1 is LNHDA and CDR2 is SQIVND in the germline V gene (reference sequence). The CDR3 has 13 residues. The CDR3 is CASSIRGTDTQYF. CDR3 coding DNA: TGTGCCAGTAGTATTCGCGGCACAGATACGCAGTATTTT.

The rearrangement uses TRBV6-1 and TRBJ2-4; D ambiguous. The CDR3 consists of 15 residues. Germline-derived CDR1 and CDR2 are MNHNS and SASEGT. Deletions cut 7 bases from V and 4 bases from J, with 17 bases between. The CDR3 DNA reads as TGTGCCAGCAACCCAACTTCGGGCGGAAAAAACATTCAGTACTTC. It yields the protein CASNPTSGGKNIQYF.

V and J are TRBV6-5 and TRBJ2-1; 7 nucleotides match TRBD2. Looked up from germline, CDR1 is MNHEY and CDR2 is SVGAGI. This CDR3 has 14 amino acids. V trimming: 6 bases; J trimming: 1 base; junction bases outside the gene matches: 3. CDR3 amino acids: CASRLAASYNEQFF. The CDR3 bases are TGTGCCAGCAGGCTAGCGGCGTCCTACAATGAGCAGTTCTTC.

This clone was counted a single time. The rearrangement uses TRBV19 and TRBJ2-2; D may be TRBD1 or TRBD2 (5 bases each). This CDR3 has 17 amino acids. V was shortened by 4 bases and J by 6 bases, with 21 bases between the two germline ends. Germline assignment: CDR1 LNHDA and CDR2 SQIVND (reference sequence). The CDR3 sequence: CASSRTPGAWGPGELFF. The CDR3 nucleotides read TGTGCCAGTAGTAGAACCCCCGGCGCCTGGGGACCCGGGGAGCTGTTTTTT.

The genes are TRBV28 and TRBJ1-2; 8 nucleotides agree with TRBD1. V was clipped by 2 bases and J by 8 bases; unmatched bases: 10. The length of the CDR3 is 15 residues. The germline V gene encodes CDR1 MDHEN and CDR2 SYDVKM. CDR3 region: CASSLDRTGLGGYTF. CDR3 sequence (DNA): TGTGCCAGCAGTTTAGATAGGACAGGGTTGGGCGGCTACACCTTC.

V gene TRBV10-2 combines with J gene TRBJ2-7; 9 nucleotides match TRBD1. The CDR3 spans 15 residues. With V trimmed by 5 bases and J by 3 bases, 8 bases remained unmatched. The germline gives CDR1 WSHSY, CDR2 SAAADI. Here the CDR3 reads CASSLGQGSLYEQYF. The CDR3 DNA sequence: TGCGCCAGCAGTTTGGGACAGGGATCCCTCTACGAGCAGTACTTC.

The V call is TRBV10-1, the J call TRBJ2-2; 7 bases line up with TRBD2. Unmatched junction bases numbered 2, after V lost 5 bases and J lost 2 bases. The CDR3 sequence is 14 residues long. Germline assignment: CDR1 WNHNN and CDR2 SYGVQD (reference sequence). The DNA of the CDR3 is TGCGCCAGCAGTAGCGGGGCAAACACCGGGGAGCTGTTTTTT. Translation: CASSSGANTGELFF.

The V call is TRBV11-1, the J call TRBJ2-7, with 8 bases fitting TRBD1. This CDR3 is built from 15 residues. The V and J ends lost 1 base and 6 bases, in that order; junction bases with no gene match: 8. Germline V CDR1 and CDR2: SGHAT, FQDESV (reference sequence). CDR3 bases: TGTGCCAGCAGCTTAGGGACAGGGTATGGGCGCGAGCAGTACTTC. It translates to CASSLGTGYGREQYF.

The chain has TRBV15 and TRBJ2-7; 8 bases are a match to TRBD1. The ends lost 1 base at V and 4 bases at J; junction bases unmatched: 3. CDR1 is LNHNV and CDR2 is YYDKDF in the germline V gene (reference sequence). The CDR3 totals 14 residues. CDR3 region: CATSRGRQGYEQYF. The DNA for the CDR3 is TGTGCCACCAGCAGAGGCAGACAGGGGTACGAGCAGTACTTC. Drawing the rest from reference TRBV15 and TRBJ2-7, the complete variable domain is DAMVIQNPRYQVTQFGKPVTLSCSQTLNHNVMYWYQQKSSQAPKLLFHYYDKDFNNEADTPDNFQSRRPNTSFCFLDIRSPGLGDTAMYLCATSRGRQGYEQYFGPGTRLTVT.

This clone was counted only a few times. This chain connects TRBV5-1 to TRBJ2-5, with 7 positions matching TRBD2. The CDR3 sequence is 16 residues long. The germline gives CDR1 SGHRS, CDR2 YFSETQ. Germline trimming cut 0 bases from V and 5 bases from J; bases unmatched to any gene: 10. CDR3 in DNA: TGCGCCAGCAGCTTGGACGGGACGGGAGGTGTTGAGACCCAGTACTTC. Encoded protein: CASSLDGTGGVETQYF.

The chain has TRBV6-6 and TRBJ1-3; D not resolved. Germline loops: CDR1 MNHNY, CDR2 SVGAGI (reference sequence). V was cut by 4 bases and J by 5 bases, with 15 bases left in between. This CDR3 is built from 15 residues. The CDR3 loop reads CASSLKTGSRNTIYF. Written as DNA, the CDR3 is TGTGCCAGCAGTTTAAAGACGGGCTCGAGAAACACCATATATTTT.

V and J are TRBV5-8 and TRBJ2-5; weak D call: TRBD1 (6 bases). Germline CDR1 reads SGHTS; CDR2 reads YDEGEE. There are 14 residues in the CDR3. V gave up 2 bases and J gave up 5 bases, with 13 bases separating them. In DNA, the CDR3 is TGTGCCAGCAGCTTCCAGGGGATTGTGGAGACCCAGTACTTC. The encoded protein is CASSFQGIVETQYF.

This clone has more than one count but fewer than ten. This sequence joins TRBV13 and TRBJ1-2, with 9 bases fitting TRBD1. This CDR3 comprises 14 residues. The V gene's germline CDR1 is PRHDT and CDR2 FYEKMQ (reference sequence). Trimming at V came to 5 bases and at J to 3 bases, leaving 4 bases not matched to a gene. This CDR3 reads CASSPGQGYYGYTF. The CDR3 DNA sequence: TGTGCCAGCAGCCCTGGACAGGGGTACTATGGCTACACCTTC.

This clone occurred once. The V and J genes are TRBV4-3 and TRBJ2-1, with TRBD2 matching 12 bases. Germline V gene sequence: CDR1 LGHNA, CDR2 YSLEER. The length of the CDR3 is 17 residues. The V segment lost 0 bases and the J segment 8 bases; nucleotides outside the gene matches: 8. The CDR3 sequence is CASSQEVSTSGRDEQFF. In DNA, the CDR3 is TGCGCCAGCAGCCAAGAGGTATCGACTAGCGGGAGAGATGAGCAGTTCTTC.

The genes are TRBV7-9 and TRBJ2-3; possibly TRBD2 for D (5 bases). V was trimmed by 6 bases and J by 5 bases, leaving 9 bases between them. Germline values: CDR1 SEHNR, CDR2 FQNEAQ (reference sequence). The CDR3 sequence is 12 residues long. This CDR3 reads CASSNAGDTQYF. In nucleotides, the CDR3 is TGTGCCAGCAGTAACGCGGGAGATACGCAGTATTTT.

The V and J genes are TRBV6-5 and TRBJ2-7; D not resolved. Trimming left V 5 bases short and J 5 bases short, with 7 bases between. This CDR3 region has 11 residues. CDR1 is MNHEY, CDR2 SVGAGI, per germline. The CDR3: CASSLRDEQYF. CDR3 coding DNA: TGTGCCAGCAGTCTCCGGGACGAGCAGTACTTC.

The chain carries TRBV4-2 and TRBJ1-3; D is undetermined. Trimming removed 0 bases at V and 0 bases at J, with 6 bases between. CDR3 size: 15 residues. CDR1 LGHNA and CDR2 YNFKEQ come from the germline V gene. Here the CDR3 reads CASSQDPLSGNTIYF. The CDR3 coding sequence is TGTGCCAGCAGCCAAGATCCCCTCTCTGGAAACACCATATATTTT.

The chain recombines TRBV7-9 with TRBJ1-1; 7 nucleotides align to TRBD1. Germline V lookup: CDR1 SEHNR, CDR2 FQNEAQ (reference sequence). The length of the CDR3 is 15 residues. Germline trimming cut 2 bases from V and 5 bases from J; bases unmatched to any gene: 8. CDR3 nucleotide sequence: TGTGCCAGCAGCTTATCGGGACCCAGGGGGACTGAAGCTTTCTTT. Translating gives CASSLSGPRGTEAFF.

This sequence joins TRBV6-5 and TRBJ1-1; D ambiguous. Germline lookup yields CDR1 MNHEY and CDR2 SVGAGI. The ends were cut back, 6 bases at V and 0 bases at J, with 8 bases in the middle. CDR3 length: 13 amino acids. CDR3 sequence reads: CASRPGMNTEAFF. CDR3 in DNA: TGTGCCAGCAGGCCGGGTATGAACACTGAAGCTTTCTTT.

The CDR3 DNA is TGTGCCACCAGCAGAGGGGGACAACCTAACTATGGCTACACCTTC. Protein: CATSRGGQPNYGYTF. The chain couples TRBV15 to TRBJ1-2; D may be TRBD1 (6 bases). There are 15 residues in the CDR3. Trimming cost V 1 base and J 0 bases, with 9 bases left between them. Germline CDR1 LNHNV, CDR2 YYDKDF (reference sequence). Drawing the rest from reference TRBV15 and TRBJ1-2, the complete variable domain is DAMVIQNPRYQVTQFGKPVTLSCSQTLNHNVMYWYQQKSSQAPKLLFHYYDKDFNNEADTPDNFQSRRPNTSFCFLDIRSPGLGDTAMYLCATSRGGQPNYGYTFGSGTRLTVV.

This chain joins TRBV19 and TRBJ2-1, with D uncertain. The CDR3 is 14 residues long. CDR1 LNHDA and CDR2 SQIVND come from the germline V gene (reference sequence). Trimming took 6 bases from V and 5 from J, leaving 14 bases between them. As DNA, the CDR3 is TGTGCCAGTAGCCGTCCGGGCTATAACAATGAGCAGTTCTTC. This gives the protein CASSRPGYNNEQFF.

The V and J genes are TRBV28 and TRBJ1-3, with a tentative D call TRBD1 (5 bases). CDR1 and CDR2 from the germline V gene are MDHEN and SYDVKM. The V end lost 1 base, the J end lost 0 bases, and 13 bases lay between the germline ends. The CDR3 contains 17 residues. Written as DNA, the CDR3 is TGTGCCAGCAGTTTATCGGCAGGGATCTCCTCTGGAAACACCATATATTTT. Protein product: CASSLSAGISSGNTIYF.

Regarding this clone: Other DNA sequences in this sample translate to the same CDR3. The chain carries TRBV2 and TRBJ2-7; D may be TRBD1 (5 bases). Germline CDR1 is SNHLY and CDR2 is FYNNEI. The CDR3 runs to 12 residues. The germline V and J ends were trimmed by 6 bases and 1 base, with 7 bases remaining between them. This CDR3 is CASRGQSYEQYF. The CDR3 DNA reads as TGTGCCAGCAGGGGGCAGTCCTACGAGCAGTACTTC.

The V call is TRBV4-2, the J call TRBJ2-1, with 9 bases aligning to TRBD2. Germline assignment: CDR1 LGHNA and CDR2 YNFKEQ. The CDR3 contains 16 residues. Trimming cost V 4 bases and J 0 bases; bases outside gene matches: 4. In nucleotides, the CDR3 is TGTGCCAGCAGCCGGAATAGCGGGAGCTCCTACAATGAGCAGTTCTTC. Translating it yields CASSRNSGSSYNEQFF.

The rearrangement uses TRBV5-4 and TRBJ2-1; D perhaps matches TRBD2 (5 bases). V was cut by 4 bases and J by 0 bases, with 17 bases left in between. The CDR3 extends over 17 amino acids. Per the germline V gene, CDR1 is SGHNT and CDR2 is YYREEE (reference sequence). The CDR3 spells CASSLVGNGRSYNEQFF. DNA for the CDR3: TGTGCCAGCAGCCTCGTCGGGAACGGGCGCTCCTACAATGAGCAGTTCTTC.

CDR3 in DNA: TGTGCCAGCAGCTCCGGGACTAGCGGGAGGTATAGTACGCAGTATTTT. Translating it yields CASSSGTSGRYSTQYF. This chain links TRBV5-6 with TRBJ2-3; 15 bases agree with TRBD2. The CDR3 covers 16 residues. Germline trimming cut 3 bases from V and 8 bases from J; bases unmatched to any gene: 7. CDR1 and CDR2 (germline): SGHDT, YYEEEE.